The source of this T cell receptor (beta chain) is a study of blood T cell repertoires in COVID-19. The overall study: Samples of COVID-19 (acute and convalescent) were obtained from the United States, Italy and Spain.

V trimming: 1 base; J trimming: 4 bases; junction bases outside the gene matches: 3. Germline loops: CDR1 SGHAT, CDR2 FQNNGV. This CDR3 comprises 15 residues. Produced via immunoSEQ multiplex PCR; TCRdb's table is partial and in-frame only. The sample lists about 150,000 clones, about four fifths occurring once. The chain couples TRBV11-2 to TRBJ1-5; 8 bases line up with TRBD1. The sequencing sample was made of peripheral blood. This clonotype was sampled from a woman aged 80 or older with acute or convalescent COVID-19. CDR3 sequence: CASSLGTGQNQPQHF. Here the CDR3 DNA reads TGTGCCAGCAGCTTAGGGACAGGGCAAAATCAGCCCCAGCATTTT.